This T cell receptor (beta chain) was identified in a study of shared clonotypes between healthy human individuals. At the level of the study: Researchers assigned three CD4 naive, three CD4 memory, two CD8 naive and one CD8 memory plate to each donor.

The V and J ends lost 3 bases and 9 bases, in that order; junction bases with no gene match: 8. Germline V gene sequence: CDR1 SGDLS, CDR2 YYNGEE. CDR3 length: 13 residues. Positively selected for CCR7, the CD45RO-negative cells used as naive CD8 cells excluded terminally differentiated effector memory CD45RA+ cells. Study-wide findings and caveats: Estimated richness values were generally larger in naive subsets than in memory subsets. Sharing across four donors was highest in naive CD4 (around 5%) and lowest in memory CD8 (about 0.4%).

The study ran the assay at deep level. Libraries were prepared by immunoSEQ multiplex PCR; TCRdb keeps only in-frame clonotypes and omits some of them. The sample includes some 630,000 clones, roughly 95% of them seen just once. Concerning this clone itself: The antigen is unknown.

Sequencing was carried out using naive CD8+ T cells sorted from blood. The rearrangement uses TRBV9 and TRBJ1-2; 7 nucleotides agree with TRBD1. The sequence derives from a woman younger than 45 in good health. CDR3 DNA sequence: TGTGCCAGCAGCGGGGACAGCGGTACGAGCTACACCTTC. It specifies CASSGDSGTSYTF.